The 29 T cell receptor beta chains presented below share a single source sample, sequenced in a study of T-cell reconstitution after alpha-beta-depleted transplantation in children. Researchers prepared the TCRbeta library using unique molecular identifiers, the study reports. TCRdb analysed the PCR reads with MiXCR anew, one entry per CDR3 protein. The table shows about 610,000 distinct CDR3 sequences, with over 9.5% occurring only once. Sequences were derived from PBMCs from the stem cell graft donor, sampled from the stem cell graft. These receptors were collected from a human donor who donated a stem cell graft to a child with acute myeloid leukemia.

The sample holds many counts of this clonotype. This CDR3 is CASTPGLAGTGELFF. As DNA, the CDR3 is TGTGCCAGCACCCCGGGACTAGCGGGCACCGGGGAGCTGTTTTTT. V and J are TRBV2 and TRBJ2-2; TRBD2 aligns across 12 bases. The V gene end was trimmed by 7 bases and the J gene end by 4 bases; junction bases not matched to a gene: 4. The CDR3 contains 15 residues. CDR1 SNHLY and CDR2 FYNNEI come from the germline V gene.

V gene TRBV7-2 combines with J gene TRBJ2-7; 8 positions agree with TRBD2. V gave up 5 bases and J gave up 4 bases; unmatched junction bases: 10. Germline lookup yields CDR1 SGHTA and CDR2 FQGNSA. This CDR3 has 15 residues. The CDR3 nucleotides are TGTGCCAGCAGCCATTACGGGACTAGGGTTTACGAGCAGTACTTC. It codes for CASSHYGTRVYEQYF.

The table lists this clonotype with a few counts. The J gene is TRBJ1-2, the V gene TRBV12-3 or TRBV12-4; no firm D call. CDR3 length: 16 amino acids. V lost 5 bases and J 4 bases, leaving 20 bases between the germline ends. The CDR3 protein is CASSNSGQRGFYGYTF. The CDR3 DNA reads TGTGCCAGCAGTAATTCTGGTCAACGAGGGTTCTATGGCTACACCTTC.

Only a few counts were recorded for this clonotype. The rearrangement uses TRBV20-1 and TRBJ2-5; TRBD2 aligns across 7 bases. J gave up 4 bases and V 6 bases, and 5 bases lay outside the gene matches. CDR1 and CDR2 (germline): DFQATT, SNEGSKA (reference sequence). This CDR3 spans 12 amino acids. DNA for the CDR3: TGCAGTGCGGAGCGGGAAACAGAGACCCAGTACTTC. This sequence encodes CSAERETETQYF.

This clonotype has a handful of counts. This sequence joins TRBV20-1 and TRBJ2-5; TRBD2 matches 8 bases. The CDR3 consists of 17 residues. With 0 bases clipped from V and 5 bases from J, the junction kept 14 bases outside the gene matches. Germline V gene lookup returns CDR1 DFQATT and CDR2 SNEGSKA (reference sequence). Here the CDR3 DNA reads TGCAGTGCTAGAGATCCCGGACTAGCTGTTTTTTTGGAGACCCAGTACTTC. As protein: CSARDPGLAVFLETQYF.

The rearrangement joins TRBV9 to TRBJ1-6, with D maybe TRBD1 (5 bases). The CDR3 has 14 residues. Germline assignment: CDR1 SGDLS and CDR2 YYNGEE. Trimming cost V 6 bases and J 10 bases, with 17 bases left between them. The CDR3 bases are TGTGCCAGCACACCCGGGGGGTTTGGGTCACCCCTCCACTTT. It is translated as CASTPGGFGSPLHF.

The rearrangement joins TRBV3-1 to TRBJ2-5; 14 bases are a match to TRBD2. The J segment lost 3 bases and the V segment lost 1 base, leaving 1 base of the junction unmatched. The germline CDR1 and CDR2 sequences are LGHDT and YNNKEL (reference sequence). The CDR3 is 16 amino acids. CDR3 bases: TGTGCCAGCAGCCAAGGGACTAGCGGGAGGAAAGAGACCCAGTACTTC. Its protein is CASSQGTSGRKETQYF.

In its sample, this clonotype was seen a few times. This sequence joins TRBV6-6 and TRBJ2-3; no definite D call. The V end was cut by 6 bases, the J end by 1 base, with 8 bases between. The CDR3 contains 13 residues. Germline assignment: CDR1 MNHNY and CDR2 SVGAGI (reference sequence). The CDR3 nucleotides are TGTGCCAGCAGGGCTAGAGGCACAGATACGCAGTATTTT. Its protein product is CASRARGTDTQYF.

This clonotype was counted only a few times. The rearrangement uses TRBV12-3 or TRBV12-4 and TRBJ1-1, with 8 bases that match TRBD1. This CDR3 comprises 14 residues. V shed 5 bases, J shed 6 bases, and the junction held 8 bases outside the gene matches. The CDR3 is CASSQQGVSAEAFF. Here the CDR3 DNA reads TGTGCCAGCAGTCAACAGGGGGTCTCGGCTGAAGCTTTCTTT.

In this sample, this clonotype turned up many times. The V gene is TRBV20-1, the J gene TRBJ2-5; D may match TRBD1 or TRBD2 (6 bases each). Between the trimmed V and J ends, which lost 0 bases and 6 bases, there was a span of 17 bases. The CDR3 extends over 15 amino acids. CDR1 is DFQATT and CDR2 is SNEGSKA in the germline V gene (reference sequence). The CDR3 DNA reads TGCAGTGCTAGAGATCTGTCAGGGGCGGGGAAGACCCAGTACTTC. Translation: CSARDLSGAGKTQYF.

The chain links TRBV6-5 to TRBJ1-3; D unclear. Germline V gene lookup returns CDR1 MNHEY and CDR2 SVGAGI. This CDR3 spans 14 amino acids. Trimming pared 6 bases from V and 0 bases from J, leaving 9 bases between. The CDR3 loop is CASRSSDSGNTIYF. For the CDR3, the DNA is TGTGCCAGCAGGTCGTCCGACTCTGGAAACACCATATATTTT.

The gene calls are TRBV3-1 and TRBJ1-3; weak D call: TRBD1 (5 bases). This CDR3 spans 16 amino acids. V lost 0 bases, J lost 4 bases, and 13 bases lay in between. From germline, CDR1 is LGHDT and CDR2 YNNKEL (reference sequence). CDR3 protein: CASSQDWGRAGNTIYF. The CDR3 bases are TGTGCCAGCAGCCAAGATTGGGGCAGGGCCGGAAACACCATATATTTT.

The chain couples TRBV5-1 to TRBJ1-5; D perhaps matches TRBD1 (6 bases). Germline V gene lookup returns CDR1 SGHRS and CDR2 YFSETQ. V shed 4 bases and J shed 2 bases, with 13 bases lying between them. This CDR3 has 15 residues. CDR3 in amino acids: CASSRGEGGNQPQHF. The CDR3 DNA reads as TGCGCCAGCAGCAGGGGGGAGGGCGGCAATCAGCCCCAGCATTTT.

Only a few counts were recorded for this clonotype. The V gene is TRBV9, the J gene TRBJ2-6; TRBD2 is a possible D gene (5 bases). This CDR3 is built from 15 residues. Looked up from germline, CDR1 is SGDLS and CDR2 is YYNGEE. Trimming took off 7 bases at V and 2 bases at J, with 13 bases between the two ends. In nucleotides, the CDR3 is TGTGCCAGCTGCAAAGAGGGCGCTGGGGCCAACGTCCTGACTTTC. The encoded protein is CASCKEGAGANVLTF.

This clonotype was seen repeatedly, ten times or more. The chain joins TRBV20-1 to TRBJ2-3; 10 nucleotides align to TRBD1. This CDR3 region has 14 residues. Germline values: CDR1 DFQATT, CDR2 SNEGSKA (reference sequence). After removal of 3 bases from V and 5 bases from J, the junction contained 5 bases not matched to a gene. The DNA of the CDR3 is TGCAGTGCTAGCGACAGGGGGCCGGGAGATACGCAGTATTTT. Translation gives CSASDRGPGDTQYF.

The chain links TRBV5-1 to TRBJ2-2; 8 bases match TRBD1. The CDR3 consists of 19 residues. V shed 0 bases, J shed 0 bases, and the junction held 10 bases outside the gene matches. The germline CDR1 and CDR2 sequences are SGHRS and YFSETQ. In DNA, the CDR3 is TGCGCCAGCAGCTTGGTCCCGGGGTCGGGACAGGCGAACACCGGGGAGCTGTTTTTT. This encodes CASSLVPGSGQANTGELFF.

This clonotype was counted many times. The gene calls are TRBV7-2 and TRBJ2-3; 8 nucleotides match TRBD2. The CDR3 extends over 16 amino acids. The germline gives CDR1 SGHTA, CDR2 FQGNSA. V lost 6 bases and J lost 3; bases outside the gene matches: 11. The CDR3 nucleotides read TGTGCCAGCAGTTACCAAGCGGGAGTCTCTACAGATACGCAGTATTTT. This translates into CASSYQAGVSTDTQYF.

This clonotype appeared a few times. This chain uses TRBV29-1 with TRBJ2-7; perhaps TRBD2 as D (6 bases). Germline V gene sequence: CDR1 SQVTM, CDR2 ANQGSEA. This CDR3 contains 12 residues. V lost 6 bases, J lost 6 bases, and 15 bases lay in between. In DNA form, the CDR3 reads TGCAGCGTGATCCGGGAGTCCCTCGAGCAGTACTTC. Encoded protein: CSVIRESLEQYF.

This clonotype was counted only a few times. This chain connects TRBV7-2 to TRBJ2-3; D unclear. Trimming pared 4 bases from V and 14 bases from J, leaving 13 bases between. Germline CDR1 is SGHTA and CDR2 is FQGNSA. CDR3 length equals 11 residues. CDR3 nucleotides: TGTGCCAGCAGCTCAAAGGTGGCCTGGTATTTT. It codes for CASSSKVAWYF.

This clonotype was counted ten times or more. The genes are TRBV6-5 and TRBJ2-3, with unresolved D. This CDR3 has 15 residues. Per germline, CDR1 MNHEY and CDR2 SVGAGI. V was shortened by 0 bases and J by 2 bases, with 9 bases between the two germline ends. CDR3 protein: CASSYSQTSTDTQYF. The CDR3 bases are TGTGCCAGCAGTTACTCACAGACGTCCACAGATACGCAGTATTTT.

V usage is TRBV4-3 and J usage is TRBJ2-7, with D maybe TRBD1 (5 bases). Trimming removed 0 bases at V and 1 base at J, with 10 bases between. This CDR3 contains 15 residues. From germline, CDR1 is LGHNA and CDR2 YSLEER. CDR3 sequence reads: CASSQEWAGSYEQYF. CDR3 DNA: TGCGCCAGCAGCCAAGAATGGGCAGGGTCCTACGAGCAGTACTTC.

This clonotype was detected many times. The CDR3 spells CSVWAGPGYEQYF. The CDR3, as DNA: TGCAGCGTCTGGGCAGGGCCGGGCTACGAGCAGTACTTC. V and J are TRBV29-1 and TRBJ2-7; a weak D match, TRBD1 (5 bases). Per the germline V gene, CDR1 is SQVTM and CDR2 is ANQGSEA. The CDR3 spans 13 residues. V lost 6 bases and J lost 3, with 15 bases in between.

This clonotype was seen repeatedly, ten times or more. The chain has TRBV24-1 and TRBJ2-5; D remains ambiguous. V gave up 2 bases and J gave up 6 bases, with 9 bases separating them. The CDR3 is 13 residues long. Looked up from germline, CDR1 is KGHDR and CDR2 is SFDVKD. In DNA form, the CDR3 reads TGTGCCACCAGTGATTCGGTCCTACAGACCCAGTACTTC. Amino acid sequence: CATSDSVLQTQYF.

The rearrangement links TRBV12-3 or TRBV12-4 to TRBJ2-7, with D maybe TRBD1 (6 bases). This CDR3 contains 13 residues. The V and J ends lost 6 bases and 3 bases respectively, with 12 bases between them. The CDR3 DNA reads as TGTGCCAGCAGCCGGGACAACCGCTACGAGCAGTACTTC. This translates into CASSRDNRYEQYF.

This clonotype was seen a few times. The chain carries TRBV19 and TRBJ2-3, with unresolved D. CDR3 length: 13 residues. The V gene's germline CDR1 is LNHDA and CDR2 SQIVND (reference sequence). Trimming removed 7 bases at V and 2 bases at J, with 10 bases between. CDR3 sequence: CASIGPNTDTQYF. CDR3 coding DNA: TGTGCCAGTATCGGTCCAAACACAGATACGCAGTATTTT. Full variable domain (remainder filled in from reference TRBV19 and TRBJ2-3): DGGITQSPKYLFRKEGQNVTLSCEQNLNHDAMYWYRQDPGQGLRLIYYSQIVNDFQKGDIAEGYSVSREKKESFPLTVTSAQKNPTAFYLCASIGPNTDTQYFGPGTRLTVL.

This clonotype was counted many times. The rearrangement uses TRBV12-3 or TRBV12-4 and TRBJ2-2; D possibly matches TRBD1 or TRBD2 (5 bases each). Trimming stripped 1 base from V and 5 bases from J, with 11 bases between. There are 15 residues in the CDR3. Here the CDR3 reads CASSLVGELTGELFF. CDR3 bases: TGTGCCAGCAGTTTAGTAGGGGAGCTTACCGGGGAGCTGTTTTTT.

This clonotype was counted many times. The rearrangement joins TRBV29-1 to TRBJ2-5, with TRBD2 as a possible D gene (5 bases). Trimming stripped 2 bases from V and 0 bases from J, with 13 bases between. Germline V gene sequence: CDR1 SQVTM, CDR2 ANQGSEA. The CDR3 is 15 amino acids. CDR3: CSVETLAGYQETQYF. The CDR3 DNA reads as TGCAGCGTTGAAACCCTAGCCGGGTACCAAGAGACCCAGTACTTC.

The chain recombines TRBV6-2 or TRBV6-3 with TRBJ1-1, with a weak D call TRBD1 (5 bases). This CDR3 comprises 16 residues. CDR1 is MNHEY, CDR2 SVGEGT, per germline. Deletions cut 0 bases from V and 0 bases from J, with 11 bases between. The CDR3 loop reads CASSYSRRDVNTEAFF. The CDR3 region has the DNA TGTGCCAGCAGTTACTCGAGGAGGGACGTGAACACTGAAGCTTTCTTT.

The chain recombines TRBV28 with TRBJ2-5, with D perhaps TRBD1 (5 bases). The CDR3 spans 14 residues. V lost 3 bases, J lost 2 bases, and 10 bases lay in between. Germline assignment: CDR1 MDHEN and CDR2 SYDVKM. CDR3 bases: TGTGCCAGCAGTTTTCCTAAGGGGCAAGAGACCCAGTACTTC. This codes for CASSFPKGQETQYF.